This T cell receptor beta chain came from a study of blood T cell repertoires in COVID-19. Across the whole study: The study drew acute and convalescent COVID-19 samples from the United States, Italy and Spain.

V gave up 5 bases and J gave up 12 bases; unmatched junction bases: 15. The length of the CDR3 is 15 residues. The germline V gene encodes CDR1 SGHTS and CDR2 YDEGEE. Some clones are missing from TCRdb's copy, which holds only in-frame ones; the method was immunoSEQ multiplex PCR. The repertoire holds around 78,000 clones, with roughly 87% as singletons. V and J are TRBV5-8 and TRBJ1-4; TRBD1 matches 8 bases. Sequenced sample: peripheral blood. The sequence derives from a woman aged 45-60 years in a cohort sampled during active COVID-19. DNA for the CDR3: TGTGCCAGCAGTCCCCCGACAGGGGCTTTATCAGAACTGTTTTTT. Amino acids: CASSPPTGALSELFF.